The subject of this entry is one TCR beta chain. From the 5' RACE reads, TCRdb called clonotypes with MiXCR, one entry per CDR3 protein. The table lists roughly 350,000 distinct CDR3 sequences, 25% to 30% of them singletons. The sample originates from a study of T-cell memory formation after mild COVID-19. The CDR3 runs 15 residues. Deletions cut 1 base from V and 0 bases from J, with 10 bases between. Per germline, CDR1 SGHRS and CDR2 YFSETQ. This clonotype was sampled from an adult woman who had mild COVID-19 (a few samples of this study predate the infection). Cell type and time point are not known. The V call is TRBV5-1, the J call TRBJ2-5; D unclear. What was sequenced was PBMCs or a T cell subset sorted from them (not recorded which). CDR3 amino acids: CASSLTWGYQETQYF. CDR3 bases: TGCGCCAGCAGCTTGACCTGGGGTTACCAAGAGACCCAGTACTTC.